This is a list of T cell receptor beta chains from one sample in a study of molecular identifiers for immune sequencing clone quantification. From the PCR reads, TCRdb called clonotypes with MiXCR, one entry per CDR3 protein. The table has about half a million distinct CDR3 sequences, over 20% seen once; the top ten hold approximately 0.84%. The specimen sequenced was naive CD8+ T cells from blood, with Jurkat cell RNA spiked in. The receptors come from a human donor in good health. Some libraries in this study had Jurkat cell RNA spiked in. The CDR3 runs from the conserved cysteine through the conserved F or W.

CDR3	J	V
CASSQDTGGVYEQYF	TRBJ2-7	TRBV4-3
CASRPIFPNEQFF	TRBJ2-1	TRBV27
CASSYLAITGELFF	TRBJ2-2	TRBV6-5
CASSSPGTGGIYGTEAFF	TRBJ1-1	TRBV13
CASSNSGTPNQPQHF	TRBJ1-5	TRBV6-6
CASSQDKGTVTYEQYF	TRBJ2-7	TRBV4-3
CASSAPVHRVRAKNIQYF	TRBJ2-4	TRBV7-4
CASSSSGFEQFF	TRBJ2-1	TRBV13
CATSDPREGDAGELFF	TRBJ2-2	TRBV24-1
CASSQDMERYYEQYF	TRBJ2-7	TRBV4-1
CASSETGVRLNTEAFF	TRBJ1-1	TRBV28
CASRDTNTEAFF	TRBJ1-1	TRBV12-3/TRBV12-4
CASSLGLGEASTDTQYF	TRBJ2-3	TRBV5-1
CSARDEYSGTQYF	TRBJ2-5	TRBV20-1
CASSLQGAGEAFF	TRBJ1-1	TRBV27
CASRLGTNTEAFF	TRBJ1-1	TRBV6-5
CASSYVGTGTQETQYF	TRBJ2-5	TRBV6-5
CASSLVAGGGQETQYF	TRBJ2-5	TRBV7-6
CASSQAGSHSGNTIYF	TRBJ1-3	TRBV4-3
CASSLLGTQYF	TRBJ2-5	TRBV12-3/TRBV12-4
CSARSEHGTTYEQYF	TRBJ2-7	TRBV20-1
CASSSFLGVHLYEQYF	TRBJ2-7	TRBV3-1
CASSQDKGQGTNTGELFF	TRBJ2-2	TRBV3-1
CSARDPQGQGNSPLHF	TRBJ1-6	TRBV20-1
CASSYGITDTQYF	TRBJ2-3	TRBV11-2
CASSPLERDRFTGELFF	TRBJ2-2	TRBV28
CASTPVVLGNTEAFF	TRBJ1-1	TRBV6-2/TRBV6-3
CASSLYSGMNTEAFF	TRBJ1-1	TRBV5-1
CASSQGVYGLANNEQFF	TRBJ2-1	TRBV4-3
CASTVNRANTEAFF	TRBJ1-1	TRBV12-3/TRBV12-4
CASSPPSETYASYEQYF	TRBJ2-7	TRBV12-3/TRBV12-4
CASSYRETQYF	TRBJ2-5	TRBV7-9
CASSPAGVSSEETQYF	TRBJ2-5	TRBV6-2/TRBV6-3
CASNSVRGGSSYNEQFF	TRBJ2-1	TRBV6-5
CASSRNGRGNEKLFF	TRBJ1-4	TRBV2
CSVEERLGHTGTQYF	TRBJ2-5	TRBV29-1